This T cell receptor beta chain was sequenced during a study of blood T cells in healthy people across ages. In germline, CDR1 is MNHNS, CDR2 SASEGT. The V and J ends lost 7 bases and 3 bases, in that order; junction bases with no gene match: 4. This CDR3 has 15 residues. Next came a second PCR, run for about 6 to 11 cycles, which used a sample-barcoded 5' primer along with a J-beta primer mix. TCRdb used MiXCR to reprocess the 5' RACE reads, holding one entry per CDR3 protein. The table has approximately 790,000 distinct CDR3 sequences, 62% seen once; the top ten hold around a quarter. Broader study findings: Compared with aged donors, long-lived donors showed fewer expanded clones, suggesting selection.

In the case of this clonotype: Its matching antigen is unknown.

The chain carries TRBV6-1 and TRBJ2-3, with TRBD2 matching over 13 bases. This TCR came from a man aged 25-40 years in good health. The sequenced material came from blood. CDR3: CASKGLAGSTDTQYF. DNA of the CDR3: TGTGCCAGCAAGGGACTAGCGGGGTCGACAGATACGCAGTATTTT.